The clone carrying this TCR beta chain occurred a few times. Its cognate antigen is unknown. TCRdb keeps only in-frame clones here, not all; method: immunoSEQ multiplex PCR. The table shows approximately 76,000 clones, with about 79% occurring only once. The CDR3 runs 15 residues. V was clipped by 5 bases and J by 6 bases, with 17 bases between them. Germline V gene sequence: CDR1 MNHEY, CDR2 SMNVEV (reference sequence). This sample is part of a study of radiotherapy plus CTLA-4 blockade in lung cancer. Study-level points and caveats: An expansion of tumor-derived TCR clones occurred in blood after radiotherapy plus ipilimumab.

This TCR came from a human donor with non-small cell lung cancer who had a partial response to radiotherapy plus ipilimumab. Some clones in this sample may be carry-over from other donors' samples. Specimen: peripheral blood, collected from a patient treated with radiotherapy plus ipilimumab. The gene calls are TRBV27 and TRBJ1-3, with D perhaps matching TRBD1 (6 bases). The DNA for the CDR3 is TGTGCCAGCAGTATTACAGGGATGGGTTCAAACACCATATATTTT. Its protein is CASSITGMGSNTIYF.